The rows below give T cell receptor beta chains drawn from one sample of a study of T cells in Graves' hyperthyroidism and ophthalmopathy. TCRdb re-derived calls from the multiplex PCR reads in MiXCR, one entry per CDR3 protein. The profile shows over 700,000 distinct CDR3 sequences, roughly 32% of them singletons. The sequenced material came from blood. All receptors derive from a woman between 40 and 55 years old with Graves' hyperthyroidism. Each CDR3 is given with its conserved first and last residue. D genes are given only for firm matches. Rows give clone size only sometimes, using once, few, many, or a class for an expanded clone.

D gene: NA
clone size: NA
J gene: TRBJ1-2
V gene: TRBV19
CDR3 DNA: TGTGCCAGTAGTCCTCCGGGACACCAAACCTTAGGCTATGGCTACACCTTC
CDR3 protein: CASSPPGHQTLGYGYTF

D gene: NA
clone size: NA
J gene: TRBJ1-4
V gene: TRBV7-9
CDR3 DNA: TGTGCCAGCAGCTCACTGTTCGGGGCGGAGCATGAAAAACTGTTTTTT
CDR3 protein: CASSSLFGAEHEKLFF

D gene: TRBD2
clone size: many
J gene: TRBJ2-5
V gene: TRBV7-6
CDR3 DNA: TGTGCCAGCAGCTTAGGTCCCCAGGGAGGGGCGGAGACCCAGTACTTC
CDR3 protein: CASSLGPQGGAETQYF

D gene: TRBD1
clone size: NA
J gene: TRBJ2-7
V gene: TRBV6-5
CDR3 DNA: TGTGCCAGCAGATTACCGGGACAGGGGTACGAGCAGTACTTC
CDR3 protein: CASRLPGQGYEQYF

D gene: TRBD1
clone size: NA
J gene: TRBJ1-1
V gene: TRBV12-3/TRBV12-4
CDR3 DNA: TGTGCCAGCAGTTGGACGGGGGACAGATTGAACACTGAAGCTTTCTTT
CDR3 protein: CASSWTGDRLNTEAFF

D gene: NA
clone size: NA
J gene: TRBJ1-2
V gene: TRBV6-5
CDR3 DNA: TGTGCCAGCAGTTACGGCCAGGCCCGACTCGACTATGGCTACACCTTC
CDR3 protein: CASSYGQARLDYGYTF

D gene: NA
clone size: NA
J gene: TRBJ1-5
V gene: TRBV20-1
CDR3 DNA: TGCAGTGCTATGGGGGGACAGCCCCAGCATTTT
CDR3 protein: CSAMGGQPQHF

D gene: TRBD2
clone size: NA
J gene: TRBJ2-7
V gene: TRBV20-1
CDR3 DNA: TGCAGTGCAACTGGGACTAGCAACTCCTACGAGCAGTACTTC
CDR3 protein: CSATGTSNSYEQYF

D gene: NA
clone size: few
J gene: TRBJ1-5
V gene: TRBV2
CDR3 DNA: TGTGCCAGCAGTGAGTATGCCGCAAGCAATCAGCCCCAGCATTTT
CDR3 protein: CASSEYAASNQPQHF

D gene: TRBD2
clone size: NA
J gene: TRBJ2-7
V gene: TRBV11-2
CDR3 DNA: TGTGCCAGCACCCTCGGGGCGGGGGAAGGCAATGAGCAGTACTTC
CDR3 protein: CASTLGAGEGNEQYF

D gene: NA
clone size: once
J gene: TRBJ2-6
V gene: TRBV7-2
CDR3 DNA: TGTGCCAGCAGCTTTATGGCAGGGGCCAACGTCCTGACTTTC
CDR3 protein: CASSFMAGANVLTF

D gene: NA
clone size: few
J gene: TRBJ2-7
V gene: TRBV27
CDR3 DNA: TGTGCCACTCAAAGGAAGGGCTACGAGCAGTACTTC
CDR3 protein: CATQRKGYEQYF

D gene: TRBD1
clone size: many
J gene: TRBJ1-1
V gene: TRBV24-1
CDR3 DNA: TGTGCCACCGATCAGGGGGCCGGGAGCACTGAAGCTTTCTTT
CDR3 protein: CATDQGAGSTEAFF

D gene: NA
clone size: many
J gene: TRBJ1-2
V gene: TRBV10-3
CDR3 DNA: TGTGCCATCAGCCCGCAGGGGAACTATGGCTACACCTTC
CDR3 protein: CAISPQGNYGYTF

D gene: NA
clone size: NA
J gene: TRBJ2-6
V gene: TRBV20-1
CDR3 DNA: TGCAGTGCGACCGGACAGCCAGGGGCCAACGTCCTGACTTTC
CDR3 protein: CSATGQPGANVLTF

D gene: TRBD1
clone size: NA
J gene: TRBJ1-1
V gene: TRBV7-9
CDR3 DNA: TGTGCCAGCAGCGAAGGGACAGGGGGTATCACTGAAGCTTTCTTT
CDR3 protein: CASSEGTGGITEAFF